This section outlines one TCR beta chain sequence together with its context. This entry is derived from a study of T cell changes during pregnancy in multiple sclerosis. The method was immunoSEQ multiplex PCR; TCRdb's version includes in-frame clones alone and lacks a portion of them. The sample yields 75,000 to 100,000 clones, 90% seen once. V lost 8 bases and J lost 5; bases outside the gene matches: 3. This CDR3 region has 13 residues. CDR1 is MNHNY and CDR2 is SVGAGI in the germline V gene (reference sequence). The sequence derives from a female donor in good health, enrolled as a control in a pregnancy study. This sequence joins TRBV6-6 and TRBJ2-1; 10 bases align to TRBD2. This specimen was peripheral blood, taken in the second trimester of pregnancy. The CDR3 spells CASGLAGDNEQFF. CDR3 in DNA: TGTGCCAGCGGGCTAGCGGGAGACAATGAGCAGTTCTTC.